The source of this T cell receptor beta chain is a study of T cell changes during pregnancy in multiple sclerosis. Assay used: immunoSEQ multiplex PCR; TCRdb lists only in-frame clones, some missing. The sample includes some 74,000 clones, 80% to 95% of them seen just once. Germline V CDR1 and CDR2: SQVTM, ANQGSEA. The CDR3 runs 9 residues. Trimming took 7 bases from V and 9 from J, leaving 7 bases between them. This receptor was obtained from a female donor in good health, enrolled as a control in a pregnancy study. The input for sequencing was peripheral blood, taken after pregnancy. J is TRBJ2-1 and V is TRBV29-1; a possible D gene is TRBD2 (6 bases). This CDR3 reads CSAGGEQFF. In DNA form, the CDR3 reads TGCAGCGCCGGGGGTGAGCAGTTCTTC.